These 6 T cell receptor beta chains were sequenced from one sample in a study of blood T cell repertoires in COVID-19. TCRdb's copy holds only in-frame clones and misses some; the assay was immunoSEQ multiplex PCR. Here the sample spans about 120,000 clones, about four fifths being singletons. Sequenced input: peripheral blood. The source of these receptors is a man in his 70s with acute or convalescent COVID-19.

V usage is TRBV4-3 and J usage is TRBJ1-1, with D perhaps TRBD1 (6 bases). V was trimmed by 0 bases and J by 6 bases, leaving 11 bases between them. CDR3 length equals 14 residues. In germline, CDR1 is LGHNA, CDR2 YSLEER. The CDR3 sequence is CASSQDRGWAEAFF. DNA for the CDR3: TGCGCCAGCAGCCAAGACAGGGGTTGGGCTGAAGCTTTCTTT.

The chain joins TRBV19 to TRBJ1-6, with 7 bases that match TRBD1. The length of the CDR3 is 14 residues. The germline V gene encodes CDR1 LNHDA and CDR2 SQIVND (reference sequence). V lost 8 bases to trimming and J lost 6 bases; unmatched junction nucleotides: 7. Written as DNA, the CDR3 is TGTGCCAGTCAACCAACAGGGGTTAATTCACCCCTCCACTTT. This encodes CASQPTGVNSPLHF. Drawing the rest from reference TRBV19 and TRBJ1-6, the complete variable domain is DGGITQSPKYLFRKEGQNVTLSCEQNLNHDAMYWYRQDPGQGLRLIYYSQIVNDFQKGDIAEGYSVSREKKESFPLTVTSAQKNPTAFYLCASQPTGVNSPLHFGNGTRLTVT.

V usage is TRBV4-2 and J usage is TRBJ1-5, with D unresolved. The CDR3 runs to 14 residues. In germline, CDR1 is LGHNA, CDR2 YNFKEQ. V was shortened by 0 bases and J by 5 bases, with 8 bases between the two germline ends. The CDR3 loop reads CASSQEREYQPQHF. The DNA of the CDR3 is TGTGCCAGCAGCCAAGAACGGGAGTATCAGCCCCAGCATTTT.

This clone occurred once. The rearrangement links TRBV9 to TRBJ2-7; TRBD2 matches at 10 bases. This CDR3 comprises 17 residues. J lost 5 bases, V lost 0 bases, and 11 bases had no gene match. Germline assignment: CDR1 SGDLS and CDR2 YYNGEE. CDR3 residues: CASSVEERGGSFHEQYF. The CDR3 nucleotides read TGTGCCAGCAGCGTAGAAGAGCGGGGGGGCTCGTTCCACGAGCAGTACTTC.

The gene calls are TRBV5-1 and TRBJ2-2; TRBD1 aligns across 7 bases. The V and J ends lost 4 bases and 6 bases, in that order; junction bases with no gene match: 9. The CDR3 runs 15 residues. Germline V gene lookup returns CDR1 SGHRS and CDR2 YFSETQ. DNA for the CDR3: TGCGCCAGCAGCCCTAGACAGGGTTGGTCCGGGGAGCTGTTTTTT. This codes for CASSPRQGWSGELFF.

This chain uses TRBV5-4 with TRBJ2-3, with 12 bases that match TRBD2. The V segment lost 0 bases and the J segment 6 bases; nucleotides outside the gene matches: 8. CDR1 is SGHNT, CDR2 YYREEE, per germline (reference sequence). The CDR3 loop spans 17 amino acids. The CDR3 nucleotides are TGTGCCAGCAGCTTGGGGAGGGCTAGCGGGGGGGTGGATACGCAGTATTTT. This sequence encodes CASSLGRASGGVDTQYF.